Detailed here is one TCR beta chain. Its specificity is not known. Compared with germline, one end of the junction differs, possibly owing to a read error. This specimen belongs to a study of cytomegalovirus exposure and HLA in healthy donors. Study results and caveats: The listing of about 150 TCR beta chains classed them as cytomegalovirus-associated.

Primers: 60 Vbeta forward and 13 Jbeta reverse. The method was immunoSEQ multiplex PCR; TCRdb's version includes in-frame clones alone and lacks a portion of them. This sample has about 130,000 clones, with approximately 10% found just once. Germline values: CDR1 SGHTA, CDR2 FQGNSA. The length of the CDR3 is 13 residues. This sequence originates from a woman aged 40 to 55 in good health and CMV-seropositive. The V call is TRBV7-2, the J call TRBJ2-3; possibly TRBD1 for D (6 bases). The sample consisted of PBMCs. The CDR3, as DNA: TGTGCCAGCAGCTTATGGGGGCCAGATATGCAGTATTTT. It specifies CASSLWGPDMQYF.